The 28 T cell receptor beta chains in this list originate from one sample, sequenced in a study of radiation and T cells in renal cell carcinoma. The method was immunoSEQ multiplex PCR; TCRdb's version includes in-frame clones alone and lacks a portion of them. The repertoire consists of 15,000 or so clones, with approximately 54% occurring once and the leading ten covering under 15%. Sample treatment: treatment-naive control, cytoreductive nephrectomy. The sequenced sample was tumor tissue, obtained from a patient whose treatment was nephrectomy without radiotherapy. Receptor source: a man aged 45 to 65 with renal cell carcinoma.

V gene TRBV2 combines with J gene TRBJ1-5; D is uncertain. There are 15 residues in the CDR3. Germline-derived CDR1 and CDR2 are SNHLY and FYNNEI. V was trimmed by 4 bases and J by 4 bases, leaving 14 bases between them. Here the CDR3 reads CASSAGPKANQPQHF. The CDR3 DNA follows: TGTGCCAGCAGTGCCGGACCGAAAGCAAATCAGCCCCAGCATTTT.

The rearrangement joins TRBV6-5 to TRBJ2-7; TRBD1 might be the D (6 bases). Germline V gene sequence: CDR1 MNHEY, CDR2 SVGAGI. The CDR3 covers 12 residues. V was shortened by 7 bases and J by 2 bases, with 9 bases between the two germline ends. The CDR3 coding sequence is TGTGCCAGCAAGGACAGCACCTACGAGCAGTACTTC. This translates into CASKDSTYEQYF.

The chain employs TRBV6-6 and TRBJ1-5, with D maybe TRBD1 (5 bases). CDR1 and CDR2 (germline): MNHNY, SVGAGI (reference sequence). The CDR3 totals 15 residues. With 7 bases removed from V and 0 bases from J, the gap between germline ends came to 13 bases. This CDR3 is CASKVGGVSNQPQHF. CDR3 sequence (DNA): TGTGCCAGCAAGGTTGGGGGGGTTAGCAATCAGCCCCAGCATTTT.

The chain employs TRBV28 and TRBJ1-5, with D perhaps matching TRBD1 (6 bases). The CDR3 length is 16 residues. V lost 6 bases to trimming and J lost 0 bases, with 15 bases between them. Germline-derived CDR1 and CDR2 are MDHEN and SYDVKM. In nucleotides, the CDR3 is TGTGCCAGCAGCGAAGGGGGGTCCTCTAGCAATCAGCCCCAGCATTTT. This gives the protein CASSEGGSSSNQPQHF.

In its sample, this clone was seen a few times. V and J are TRBV10-3 and TRBJ1-1; D is uncertain. Germline V gene data show CDR1 as ENHRY and CDR2 as SYGVKD. CDR3 length equals 14 residues. V lost 5 bases, J lost 4 bases, and 14 bases lay in between. The CDR3 DNA reads as TGTGCCATCAGTAATAGGGTGGAGGTCACTGAAGCTTTCTTT. Protein product: CAISNRVEVTEAFF.

The chain recombines TRBV4-1 with TRBJ1-1; D remains unclear. The CDR3 is 14 amino acids. Trimming removed 3 bases from V and 0 bases from J, with 8 bases in between. Germline V gives CDR1 MGHRA, CDR2 YSYEKL. This CDR3 is CASSHILLNTEAFF. CDR3 bases: TGCGCCAGCAGCCACATATTATTGAACACTGAAGCTTTCTTT.

The chain employs TRBV2 and TRBJ2-1; D unresolved. With 5 bases removed from V and 10 bases from J, the gap between germline ends came to 15 bases. Looked up from germline, CDR1 is SNHLY and CDR2 is FYNNEI. The CDR3 totals 13 residues. The CDR3 region is CASSRVKEREQFF. The CDR3 coding sequence is TGTGCCAGCAGTCGCGTAAAGGAGAGGGAGCAGTTCTTC.

This clone was detected only a few times. The gene calls are TRBV7-6 and TRBJ1-1, with D maybe TRBD1 (5 bases). Trimming shortened V by 5 bases and J by 11 bases, and 15 bases separated the two germline ends. CDR3 length equals 12 residues. Looked up from germline, CDR1 is SGHVS and CDR2 is FNYEAQ. The chain's CDR3 is CASSHPGGEAFF. The CDR3 nucleotides are TGTGCCAGCAGCCACCCCGGGGGTGAGGCTTTCTTT.

The chain carries TRBV19 and TRBJ1-6; 8 bases fit TRBD1. The J segment lost 3 bases and the V segment lost 6 bases, leaving 4 bases of the junction unmatched. This CDR3 spans 15 amino acids. Germline lookup yields CDR1 LNHDA and CDR2 SQIVND (reference sequence). The DNA of the CDR3 is TGTGCCAGTAGCTATACAGGGGGCTATAATTCACCCCTCCACTTT. Translation gives CASSYTGGYNSPLHF.

The chain uses TRBV23-1 and TRBJ1-2; D might be TRBD1 (6 bases). TRBV23-1 is annotated as an ORF whose role is uncertain. Trimming removed 10 bases at V and 8 bases at J, with 14 bases between. The CDR3 has 11 amino acids. DNA for the CDR3: TGCGCCACCGGGAGGGGGTCGGGCTACACCTTC. Its translation: CATGRGSGYTF.

The rearrangement links TRBV6-1 to TRBJ2-7, with TRBD1 matching 8 bases. The CDR3 contains 15 residues. The germline V gene has CDR1 MNHNS and CDR2 SASEGT. With V trimmed by 3 bases and J by 2 bases, 6 bases remained unmatched. CDR3 coding DNA: TGTGCCAGCAGTGAGGACAGGGACAGACCCTACGAGCAGTACTTC. As protein: CASSEDRDRPYEQYF.

V usage is TRBV2 and J usage is TRBJ2-1; D is possibly TRBD1 or TRBD2 (6 bases each). Germline-derived CDR1 and CDR2 are SNHLY and FYNNEI. V was shortened by 4 bases and J by 8 bases, with 12 bases between the two germline ends. The CDR3 runs to 13 residues. The CDR3 sequence is CASSAEGGHEQFF. In nucleotides, the CDR3 is TGTGCCAGCAGTGCCGAGGGGGGTCATGAGCAGTTCTTC.

This clone was detected only a few times. The V and J genes are TRBV2 and TRBJ2-3; 8 bases are a match to TRBD2. With 7 bases clipped from V and 0 bases from J, the junction kept 6 bases outside the gene matches. This CDR3 has 15 residues. Germline V gives CDR1 SNHLY, CDR2 FYNNEI. CDR3 amino acids: CASTNSGGSTDTQYF. In DNA form, the CDR3 reads TGTGCCAGCACCAACAGCGGGGGTAGCACAGATACGCAGTATTTT. The full variable domain, in which reference TRBV2 and TRBJ2-3 provide the parts outside the CDR3, is EPEVTQTPSHQVTQMGQEVILRCVPISNHLYFYWYRQILGQKVEFLVSFYNNEISEKSEIFDDQFSVERPDGSNFTLKIRSTKLEDSAMYFCASTNSGGSTDTQYFGPGTRLTVL.

Note on this clone: This specimen includes other DNA sequences encoding the same CDR3. V is TRBV6-5 and J is TRBJ1-5, with D hard to call. The germline V gene has CDR1 MNHEY and CDR2 SVGAGI. The germline V and J ends were trimmed by 0 bases and 4 bases, with 10 bases remaining between them. The CDR3 totals 15 residues. CDR3 DNA: TGTGCCAGCAGTTACTCGGAAGGAGGTAATCAGCCCCAGCATTTT. Translation: CASSYSEGGNQPQHF.

This chain connects TRBV4-1 to TRBJ1-5, with no clear D. V was trimmed by 0 bases and J by 0 bases, leaving 9 bases between them. The length of the CDR3 is 16 residues. Germline CDR1 is MGHRA and CDR2 is YSYEKL. The CDR3 protein is CASSQEPGHSNQPQHF. CDR3 sequence (DNA): TGCGCCAGCAGCCAAGAGCCCGGTCATAGCAATCAGCCCCAGCATTTT.

The V gene is TRBV5-6, the J gene TRBJ1-2, with 8 bases identical to TRBD1. Germline V gene lookup returns CDR1 SGHDT and CDR2 YYEEEE. The CDR3 has 13 residues. Trimming at V came to 4 bases and at J to 8 bases, leaving 7 bases not matched to a gene. CDR3 in amino acids: CASSPPQGAGYTF. CDR3 bases: TGTGCCAGCAGCCCGCCCCAGGGGGCGGGCTACACCTTC.

This clone has more than one count but fewer than ten. The chain joins TRBV15 to TRBJ1-5; D is ambiguous. The CDR3 is 13 residues long. The germline V and J ends were trimmed by 0 bases and 6 bases, with 6 bases remaining between them. CDR1 and CDR2 from the germline V gene are LNHNV and YYDKDF (reference sequence). CDR3 bases: TGTGCCACCAGCAGAGATGGTAGTCAGCCCCAGCATTTT. It encodes CATSRDGSQPQHF.

The chain uses TRBV2 and TRBJ1-5, with TRBD1 as a possible D gene (5 bases). Trimming cost V 1 base and J 2 bases, with 12 bases left between them. Germline V lookup: CDR1 SNHLY, CDR2 FYNNEI. This CDR3 is 16 amino acids long. CDR3 in DNA: TGTGCCAGCAGTGAAGTTCGGGCGGGGGGCAATCAGCCCCAGCATTTT. The encoded protein is CASSEVRAGGNQPQHF. Supplemented by reference TRBV2 and TRBJ1-5, the full variable domain reads EPEVTQTPSHQVTQMGQEVILRCVPISNHLYFYWYRQILGQKVEFLVSFYNNEISEKSEIFDDQFSVERPDGSNFTLKIRSTKLEDSAMYFCASSEVRAGGNQPQHFGDGTRLSIL.

This clone has only a few counts. This chain joins TRBV6-1 and TRBJ2-1; no firm D call. CDR1 MNHNS and CDR2 SASEGT come from the germline V gene. The CDR3 is 13 residues long. V lost 6 bases and J lost 10, with 16 bases in between. As DNA, the CDR3 is TGTGCCAGCAGCCGAATCGGCCCCTCAGAGCAGTTCTTC. Translation gives CASSRIGPSEQFF.

This clone qualifies as medium-sized. The rearrangement links TRBV10-1 to TRBJ2-1, with TRBD2 as a possible D gene (5 bases). The CDR3 is made up of 13 amino acids. The germline V gene has CDR1 WNHNN and CDR2 SYGVQD (reference sequence). The V gene lost 5 bases and the J gene lost 7 bases, with 12 bases spanning the gap. For the CDR3, the DNA is TGCGCCAGCAGTTCCTCGACTAATAATGAGCAGTTCTTC. Encoded protein: CASSSSTNNEQFF.

This clone occurred once. The CDR3 here is CASSKERGLLGQGTKLYNEQFF. The CDR3 coding sequence is TGTGCCAGCAGCAAAGAGAGGGGGCTTTTGGGACAGGGAACTAAACTCTACAATGAGCAGTTCTTC. The chain combines TRBV21-1 with TRBJ2-1; the table's TRBD1 call for D was not verified on the DNA. TRBV21-1 is termed a pseudogene. This CDR3 region has 22 residues.

The chain joins TRBV7-3 to TRBJ1-1; 7 nucleotides line up with TRBD1. The CDR3 loop spans 15 amino acids. V was pared by 5 bases and J by 4 bases, with 10 bases of the junction left unmatched. Germline-derived CDR1 and CDR2 are SGHTA and FQGTGA. The CDR3 reads CASSPGTVRLTEAFF. The CDR3 coding sequence is TGTGCCAGCAGCCCTGGGACAGTCCGACTCACTGAAGCTTTCTTT.

Relative to its sample, this clone is medium-sized (0.01 to 0.1%). CDR3 loop: CASSSGTPYEQYF. The CDR3, as DNA: TGTGCCAGCAGTTCCGGGACACCCTACGAGCAGTACTTC. This chain links TRBV6-1 with TRBJ2-7, with TRBD1 as a possible D gene (6 bases). The germline V gene encodes CDR1 MNHNS and CDR2 SASEGT. V shed 5 bases and J shed 2 bases, with 10 bases lying between them. The CDR3 sequence is 13 residues long.

DNA for the CDR3: TGTGCCAGCAGTCCCGGGACATTGCAGCCCCAGCATTTT. This gives the protein CASSPGTLQPQHF. The chain combines TRBV6-5 with TRBJ1-5; TRBD1 might be the D (6 bases). The CDR3 is 13 amino acids. The V gene lost 5 bases and the J gene lost 7 bases, with 12 bases spanning the gap. CDR1 is MNHEY, CDR2 SVGAGI, per germline.

This chain uses TRBV2 with TRBJ2-6, with D perhaps TRBD2 (7 bases). V dropped 4 bases and J dropped 2 bases, with 24 bases sitting between them. Germline-derived CDR1 and CDR2 are SNHLY and FYNNEI. The CDR3 has 20 amino acids. In DNA, the CDR3 is TGTGCCAGCAGTGTTACCGGGAAGGGGGAGGGGATCCCTGGGGCCAACGTCCTGACTTTC. Protein sequence: CASSVTGKGEGIPGANVLTF.

The CDR3 is CASSQAAGRYEQYF. The CDR3, as DNA: TGTGCCAGCAGCCAGGCGGCCGGGCGGTACGAGCAGTACTTC. This sequence joins TRBV4-2 and TRBJ2-7, with D unclear. CDR1 is LGHNA, CDR2 YNFKEQ, per germline. V was shortened by 3 bases and J by 4 bases, with 13 bases between the two germline ends. The CDR3 length is 14 residues.

This clone turned up a few times. The CDR3 DNA is TGTGCCAGCAGCCTCCGGGACAGGGACACCGGGGAGCTGTTTTTT. Its protein product is CASSLRDRDTGELFF. V is TRBV5-4 and J is TRBJ2-2; 9 bases match TRBD1. CDR1 and CDR2 from the germline V gene are SGHNT and YYREEE (reference sequence). The CDR3 is made up of 15 amino acids. The J segment lost 3 bases and the V segment lost 4 bases, leaving 4 bases of the junction unmatched. Drawing the rest from reference TRBV5-4 and TRBJ2-2, the complete variable domain is ETGVTQSPTHLIKTRGQQVTLRCSSQSGHNTVSWYQQALGQGPQFIFQYYREEENGRGNFPPRFSGLQFPNYSSELNVNALELDDSALYLCASSLRDRDTGELFFGEGSRLTVL.

The V call is TRBV5-4, the J call TRBJ1-6; D call uncertain. Between the trimmed V and J ends, which lost 2 bases and 6 bases, there was a span of 9 bases. CDR3 size: 14 residues. Germline-derived CDR1 and CDR2 are SGHNT and YYREEE (reference sequence). In DNA form, the CDR3 reads TGTGCCAGCAGCTTTCAGGAGGGTAATTCACCCCTCCACTTT. Translation gives CASSFQEGNSPLHF.